This TCR beta chain was identified during a study of OX40 agonist ivuxolimab in advanced cancers. Here immunoSEQ multiplex PCR was the method, and the copy in TCRdb shows in-frame clones only, minus some. Counted here are roughly 60,000 clones, more than 75% occurring once; the ten biggest clones make up roughly 3%. Trimming removed 4 bases from V and 1 base from J, with 7 bases in between. Germline lookup yields CDR1 MGHDK and CDR2 SYGVNS. This CDR3 spans 13 amino acids. Sequences were derived from CD4+ or CD8+ T cells sorted from blood, sampled in a trial of the OX40 agonist ivuxolimab. This chain uses TRBV25-1 with TRBJ1-1; weak D call: TRBD1 (5 bases). This receptor was identified in an adult with an advanced solid tumor such as melanoma, head and neck, liver or kidney cancer. Written as DNA, the CDR3 is TGTGCCAGCAGTGCTGGACAGAACACTGAAGCTTTCTTT. Its translation is CASSAGQNTEAFF.